This T cell receptor beta chain is from a study of T cell responses to AZD1222 COVID-19 vaccine. Study-wide results and limits: Elevations in Spike-specific TCR breadth and depth followed administration of two AZD1222 doses. Close to half of all spike-specific TCRs reportedly target regions of the variants that are unmutated.

Repertoires were generated with immunoSEQ multiplex PCR, while TCRdb's copy carries only in-frame clones and drops some. Here the sample spans 150,000 to 200,000 clones, less than 95% being singletons. Germline V lookup: CDR1 SGHAT, CDR2 FQNNGV. The CDR3 extends over 17 amino acids. V gave up 3 bases and J gave up 4 bases; unmatched junction bases: 9. As regards this clone: Its specificity is unknown.

This clonotype was obtained from an adult in good health. Source: peripheral blood, taken on day 0 of AZD1222 vaccination. V and J are TRBV11-2 and TRBJ2-3, with 11 bases identical to TRBD2. This CDR3 is CASSFGLAGGLADTQYF. The CDR3 bases are TGTGCCAGCAGCTTTGGACTAGCGGGCGGGCTCGCAGATACGCAGTATTTT.